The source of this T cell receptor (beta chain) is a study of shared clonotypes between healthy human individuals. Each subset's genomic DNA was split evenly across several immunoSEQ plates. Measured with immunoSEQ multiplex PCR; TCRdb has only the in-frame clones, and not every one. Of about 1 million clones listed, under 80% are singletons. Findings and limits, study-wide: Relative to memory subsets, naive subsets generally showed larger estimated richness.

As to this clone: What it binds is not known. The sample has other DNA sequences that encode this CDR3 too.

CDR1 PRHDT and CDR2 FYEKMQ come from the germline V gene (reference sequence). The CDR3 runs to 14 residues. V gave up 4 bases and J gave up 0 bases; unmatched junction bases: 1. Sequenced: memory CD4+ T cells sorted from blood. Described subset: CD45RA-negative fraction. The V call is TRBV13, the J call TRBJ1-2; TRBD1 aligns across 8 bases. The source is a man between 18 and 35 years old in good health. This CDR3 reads CASSSGQANYGYTF. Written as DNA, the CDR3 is TGTGCCAGCAGCTCGGGACAGGCTAACTATGGCTACACCTTC.